This T cell receptor beta chain was observed in a study of blood T cell repertoires in COVID-19. Study at large: Whether acute or convalescent, the COVID-19 samples came from the United States, Italy and Spain.

Per the study methods: Amplifying reference gene primers gave estimates of nucleated cell counts. TCRdb keeps only in-frame clones here, not all; method: immunoSEQ multiplex PCR. V and J calls plus clone size are reproduced from that table; the DNA served to infer D and trimming. Of around 220,000 clones detected, around 84% appear once; the ten largest clones hold about 7%. The CDR3 consists of 14 residues. Trimming removed 5 bases at V and 3 bases at J, with 11 bases between. CDR1 is MNHEY, CDR2 SVGEGT, per germline. Individuals drawn from 20 to 30 US areas were roughly 18 to 95 years old. Allocation to cohorts depended on clinical history reported by the participants.

The sequencing sample was made of PBMCs or T cells enriched from blood (not recorded which). This chain joins TRBV6-2 or TRBV6-3 and TRBJ2-1, with D perhaps TRBD1 (5 bases). This sequence was found in a woman aged 40 to 55 with acute COVID-19. The DNA for the CDR3 is TGTGCCAGCAGTCAGGACATTCTCTACAATGAGCAGTTCTTC. Protein sequence: CASSQDILYNEQFF.